At least ten counts were recorded for the clone carrying this T cell receptor beta chain. This entry is derived from a study of T cells in Graves' hyperthyroidism and ophthalmopathy. This CDR3 comprises 11 residues. Trimming removed 6 bases from V and 3 bases from J, with 6 bases in between. Germline lookup yields CDR1 MNHEY and CDR2 SVGAGI. Researchers amplified the TCR beta CDR3 regions from RNA transcripts. The TCR CDR3 first-round RT-PCR relied on the HTBI primer set. Via MiXCR, TCRdb re-called the multiplex PCR reads, giving one row per CDR3 protein. The table lists about 280,000 distinct CDR3 sequences, about 25% of them singletons.

The chain links TRBV6-5 to TRBJ2-7; D is unclear. The TCR sequence derives from a man aged 35-49 years with Graves' hyperthyroidism that later progressed to Graves' ophthalmopathy. Input material: blood. This CDR3 is CASRHHYEQYF. The CDR3 bases are TGTGCCAGCAGACACCACTACGAGCAGTACTTC.